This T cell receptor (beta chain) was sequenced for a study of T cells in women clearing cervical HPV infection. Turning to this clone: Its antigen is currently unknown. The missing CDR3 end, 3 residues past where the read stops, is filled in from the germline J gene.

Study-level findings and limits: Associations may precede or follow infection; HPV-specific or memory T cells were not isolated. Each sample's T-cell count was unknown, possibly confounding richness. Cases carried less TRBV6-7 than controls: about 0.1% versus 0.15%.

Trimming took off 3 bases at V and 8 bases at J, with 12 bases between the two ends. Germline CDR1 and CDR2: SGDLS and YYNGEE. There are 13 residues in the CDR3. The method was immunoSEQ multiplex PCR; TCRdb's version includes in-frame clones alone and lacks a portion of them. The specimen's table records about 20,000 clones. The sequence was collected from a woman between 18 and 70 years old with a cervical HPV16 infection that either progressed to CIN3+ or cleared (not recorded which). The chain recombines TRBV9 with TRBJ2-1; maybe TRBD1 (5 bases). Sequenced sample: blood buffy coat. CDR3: CASSAGPWDEQFF. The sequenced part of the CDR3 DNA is TGTGCCAGCAGCGCAGGGCCCTGGGATGAG.